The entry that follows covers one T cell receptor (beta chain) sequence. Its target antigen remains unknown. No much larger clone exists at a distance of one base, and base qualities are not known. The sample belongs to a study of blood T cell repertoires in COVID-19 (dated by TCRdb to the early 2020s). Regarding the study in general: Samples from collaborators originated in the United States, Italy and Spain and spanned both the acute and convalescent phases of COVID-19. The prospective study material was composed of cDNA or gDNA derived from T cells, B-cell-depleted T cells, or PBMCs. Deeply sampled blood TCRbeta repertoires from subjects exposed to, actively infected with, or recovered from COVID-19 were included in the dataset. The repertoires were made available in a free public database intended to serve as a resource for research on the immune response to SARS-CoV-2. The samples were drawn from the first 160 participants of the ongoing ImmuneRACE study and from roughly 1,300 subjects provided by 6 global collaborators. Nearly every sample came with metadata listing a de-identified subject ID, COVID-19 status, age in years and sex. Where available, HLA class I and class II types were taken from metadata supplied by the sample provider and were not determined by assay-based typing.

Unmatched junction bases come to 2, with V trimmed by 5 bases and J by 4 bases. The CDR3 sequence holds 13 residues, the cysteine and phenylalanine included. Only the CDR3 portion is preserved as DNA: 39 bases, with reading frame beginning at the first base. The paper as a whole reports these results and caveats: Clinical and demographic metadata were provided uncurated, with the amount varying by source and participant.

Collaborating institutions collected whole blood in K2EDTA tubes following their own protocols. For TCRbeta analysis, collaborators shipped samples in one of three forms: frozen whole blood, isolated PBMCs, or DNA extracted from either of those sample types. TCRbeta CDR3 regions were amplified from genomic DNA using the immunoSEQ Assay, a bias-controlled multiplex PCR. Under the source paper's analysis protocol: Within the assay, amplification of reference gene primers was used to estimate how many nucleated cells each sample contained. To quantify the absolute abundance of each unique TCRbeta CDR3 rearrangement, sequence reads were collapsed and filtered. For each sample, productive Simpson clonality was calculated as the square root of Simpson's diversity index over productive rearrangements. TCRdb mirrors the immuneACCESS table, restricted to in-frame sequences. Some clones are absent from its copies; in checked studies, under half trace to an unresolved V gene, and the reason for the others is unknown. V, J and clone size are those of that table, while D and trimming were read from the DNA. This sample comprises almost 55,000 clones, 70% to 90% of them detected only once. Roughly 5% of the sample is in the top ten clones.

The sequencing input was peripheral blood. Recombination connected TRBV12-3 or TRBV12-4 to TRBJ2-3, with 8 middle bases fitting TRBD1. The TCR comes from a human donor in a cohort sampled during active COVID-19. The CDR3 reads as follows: CASSPQGADTQYF. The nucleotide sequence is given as TGTGCCAGCAGTCCACAGGGGGCAGATACGCAGTATTTT.